The 13 T cell receptor beta chains presented below share a single source sample, sequenced in a study of T cell clusters in autoimmune cytopenias. TRB rearrangements were amplified by touch-down multiplex PCR with mixed TRB-A/B primers. One entry per CDR3 protein, without DNA, is what TCRdb gives after re-calling the multiplex PCR reads. This table lists some 15,000 distinct CDR3 sequences. Each sample's input was roughly 230 ng genomic DNA, about 38,000 genome equivalents. Another study also made use of these data, one on T cell repertoires in aging, cancer and after chemotherapy.

Sequencing input: peripheral blood. These receptor sequences come from a human donor in good health.

The chain has TRBV4-3 and TRBJ2-3; the TCRdb D gene call, TRBD2, has no DNA to confirm it. Germline CDR1 reads LGHNA; CDR2 reads YSLEER. CDR3 length equals 14 residues. CDR3 protein: CASSLQSGRDTQYF.

The chain is built from TRBV11-3 and TRBJ1-6. This CDR3 comprises 14 residues. Germline lookup yields CDR1 SGHNT and CDR2 YENEEA. The CDR3 spells CASSFGQYNSPLHF.

V usage is TRBV6-2 or TRBV6-3 and J usage is TRBJ2-1; TCRdb lists TRBD1, though no DNA is available to test this call. The CDR3 sequence is 16 residues long. Germline CDR1 reads MNHEY; CDR2 reads SVGEGT. CDR3 in amino acids: CASRPLRARPKDEQFF.

V and J are TRBV27 and TRBJ2-2; the TCRdb D gene call, TRBD1, has no DNA to confirm it. Per germline, CDR1 MNHEY and CDR2 SMNVEV (reference sequence). This CDR3 is built from 14 residues. The CDR3: CASSYGAETGELFF.

The chain uses TRBV12-3 or TRBV12-4 and TRBJ2-7; the TCRdb call, TRBD2, lacks DNA for checking. This CDR3 has 13 amino acids. CDR3 sequence reads: CASSFGSNYEQYF.

The V gene is TRBV11-3, the J gene TRBJ2-1; TCRdb's assignment of TRBD2 cannot be checked, as there is no DNA. CDR1 and CDR2 from the germline V gene are SGHNT and YENEEA. This CDR3 contains 13 residues. CDR3 amino acids: CASSLAGLDEQFF.

The chain joins TRBV15 to TRBJ1-2. CDR1 and CDR2 from the germline V gene are LNHNV and YYDKDF (reference sequence). There are 13 residues in the CDR3. CDR3 loop: CATSRGTRYGYTF.

The V gene is TRBV7-6, the J gene TRBJ2-7. The germline gives CDR1 SGHVS, CDR2 FNYEAQ. The CDR3 is 14 residues long. CDR3 protein: CASSSQAVSYEQYF.

This chain links TRBV30 with TRBJ1-2; TCRdb names TRBD1, which stays unverified in the absence of DNA. Germline CDR1 reads GTSNPN; CDR2 reads SVGIG (reference sequence). CDR3 size: 16 residues. This chain's CDR3 is CAWSRQGNSKVGGYTF.

The CDR3 region is CASSALLWDEQFF. The rearrangement joins TRBV11-3 to TRBJ2-1. CDR3 length equals 13 residues. Looked up from germline, CDR1 is SGHNT and CDR2 is YENEEA.

The chain is built from TRBV6-1 and TRBJ2-3; the TRBD2 assignment by TCRdb is unverifiable without DNA. This CDR3 region has 15 residues. Germline V gene data show CDR1 as MNHNS and CDR2 as SASEGT. The CDR3 region is CASSELAGGADTQYF.

The chain recombines TRBV6-2 or TRBV6-3 with TRBJ2-1; TCRdb indicates TRBD1, and absent DNA this call remains unverified. This CDR3 has 11 amino acids. Germline V gene data show CDR1 as MNHEY and CDR2 as SVGEGT. The CDR3 sequence: CASSSRGCQFF.

V gene TRBV11-3 combines with J gene TRBJ1-1. This CDR3 comprises 12 residues. Per the germline V gene, CDR1 is SGHNT and CDR2 is YENEEA. The CDR3 sequence is CASSPQNTEAFF.